The present TCR beta chain was sequenced within a study of blood T cell repertoires in COVID-19. J lost 4 bases, V lost 4 bases, and 2 bases had no gene match. The germline gives CDR1 LGHNA, CDR2 YSLEER. The CDR3 runs 14 residues. TCRdb's table, derived via immunoSEQ multiplex PCR, lists solely in-frame clones and lacks some. In the table there are about 120,000 clones, about 80% of which are singletons. The chain employs TRBV4-3 and TRBJ2-5; TRBD2 matches at 11 bases. The source of this sequence is a woman of 80 years or more with acute or convalescent COVID-19. The specimen was peripheral blood. The CDR3 bases are TGCGCCAGCAGCCGACTAGCGGGGCTAGAGACCCAGTACTTC. It codes for CASSRLAGLETQYF.